This TCR beta chain was recovered during a study of T cell repertoires in cytomegalovirus infection. Study-wide context: Alongside well-studied HLA-B-restricted CMV epitopes, recently identified HLA-C-restricted CMV epitopes were also used. CMV infection together with matching HLA type was indicated by public TCR beta signatures. Findings and limits, study-wide: Cumulative public TCR beta family frequency identified CMV carriers with the relevant HLA. Dominating the ex vivo response were HLA-C-restricted CMV-specific TCR beta clonotypes.

This clonotype showed up just a few times. Its antigen is undetermined. With 6 bases removed from V and 3 bases from J, the gap between germline ends came to 8 bases. CDR3 size: 12 residues. CDR1 is SGHVS, CDR2 FNYEAQ, per germline. Using its own MiXCR run on the reads, TCRdb lists one record per CDR3 protein. This sample has about 52,000 distinct CDR3 sequences, with about 18% found just once. Sequences were derived from CD8+ T cells from cultured PBMCs, sampled from culture after CMV antigen stimulation. The V and J genes are TRBV7-6 and TRBJ1-1; no reliable D call. The clonotype originates from a human donor in good health (CMV status not recorded). Some clones in this sample may be carry-over from other donors' samples. The CDR3 protein is CASRLSDTEAFF. The CDR3 coding sequence is TGTGCCAGCAGACTTTCCGACACTGAAGCTTTCTTT.